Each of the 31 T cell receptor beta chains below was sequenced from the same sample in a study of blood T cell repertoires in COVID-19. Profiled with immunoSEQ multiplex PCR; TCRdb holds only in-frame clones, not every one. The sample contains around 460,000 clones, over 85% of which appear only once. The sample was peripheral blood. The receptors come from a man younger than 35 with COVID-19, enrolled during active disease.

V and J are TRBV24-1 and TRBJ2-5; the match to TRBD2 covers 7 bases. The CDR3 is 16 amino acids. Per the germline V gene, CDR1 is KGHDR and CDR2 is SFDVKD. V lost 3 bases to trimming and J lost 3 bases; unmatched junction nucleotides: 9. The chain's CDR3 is CATSDGRAGGKETQYF. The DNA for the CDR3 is TGTGCCACCAGTGATGGGAGGGCCGGCGGGAAAGAGACCCAGTACTTC.

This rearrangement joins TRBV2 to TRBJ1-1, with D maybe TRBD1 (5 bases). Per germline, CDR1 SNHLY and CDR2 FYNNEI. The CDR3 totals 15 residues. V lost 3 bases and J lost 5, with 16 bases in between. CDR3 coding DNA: TGTGCCAGCAGTGATGAGGCCGGGGGGAGGACTGAAGCTTTCTTT. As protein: CASSDEAGGRTEAFF.

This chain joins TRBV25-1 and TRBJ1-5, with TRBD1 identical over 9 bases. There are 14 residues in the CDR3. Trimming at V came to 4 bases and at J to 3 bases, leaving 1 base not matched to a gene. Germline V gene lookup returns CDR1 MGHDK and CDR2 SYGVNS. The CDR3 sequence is CASSGDRANQPQHF. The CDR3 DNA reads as TGTGCCAGCAGTGGGGACAGGGCCAATCAGCCCCAGCATTTT.

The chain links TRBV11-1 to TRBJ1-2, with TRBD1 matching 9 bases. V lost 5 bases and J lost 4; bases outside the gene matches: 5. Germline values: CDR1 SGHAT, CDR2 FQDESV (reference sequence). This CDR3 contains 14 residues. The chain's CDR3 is CASSTRTGVYGYTF. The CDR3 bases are TGTGCCAGCAGCACACGGACAGGGGTCTATGGCTACACCTTC.

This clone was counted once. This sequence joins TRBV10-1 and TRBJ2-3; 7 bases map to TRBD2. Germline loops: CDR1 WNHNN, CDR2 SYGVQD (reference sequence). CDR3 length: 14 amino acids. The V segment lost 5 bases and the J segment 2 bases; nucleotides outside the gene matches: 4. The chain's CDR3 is CASSPGGSTDTQYF. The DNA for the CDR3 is TGCGCCAGCAGTCCGGGGGGTTCCACAGATACGCAGTATTTT.

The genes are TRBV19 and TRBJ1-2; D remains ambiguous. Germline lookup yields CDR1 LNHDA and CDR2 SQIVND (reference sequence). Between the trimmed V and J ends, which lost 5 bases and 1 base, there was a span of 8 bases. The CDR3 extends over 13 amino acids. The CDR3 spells CASSVTSNYGYTF. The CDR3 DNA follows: TGTGCCAGTAGTGTCACAAGTAACTATGGCTACACCTTC.

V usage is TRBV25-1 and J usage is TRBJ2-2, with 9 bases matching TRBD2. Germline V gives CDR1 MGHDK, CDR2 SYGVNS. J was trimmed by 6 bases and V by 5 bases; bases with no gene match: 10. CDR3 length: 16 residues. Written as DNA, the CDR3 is TGTGCCAGCAGTAGACGGGCGGGAGGGATTCCCGGGGAGCTGTTTTTT. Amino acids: CASSRRAGGIPGELFF.

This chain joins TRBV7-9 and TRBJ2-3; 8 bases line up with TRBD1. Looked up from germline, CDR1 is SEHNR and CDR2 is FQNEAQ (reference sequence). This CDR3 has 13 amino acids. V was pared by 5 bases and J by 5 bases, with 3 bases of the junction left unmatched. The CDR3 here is CASSLGTGDTQYF. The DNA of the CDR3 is TGTGCCAGCAGCCTAGGGACAGGAGATACGCAGTATTTT.

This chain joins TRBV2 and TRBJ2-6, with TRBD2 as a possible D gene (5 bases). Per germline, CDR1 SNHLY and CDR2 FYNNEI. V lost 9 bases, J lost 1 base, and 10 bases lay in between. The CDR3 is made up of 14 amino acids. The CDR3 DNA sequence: TGTGCCAGGAGATCGGGATCTGGGGCCAACGTCCTGACTTTC. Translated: CARRSGSGANVLTF.

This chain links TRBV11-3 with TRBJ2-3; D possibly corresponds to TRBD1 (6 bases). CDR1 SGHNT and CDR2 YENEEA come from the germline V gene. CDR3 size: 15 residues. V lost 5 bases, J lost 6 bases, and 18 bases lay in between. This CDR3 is CASSRDKGRLDTQYF. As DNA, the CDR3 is TGTGCCAGCAGCCGGGACAAGGGGCGCCTGGATACGCAGTATTTT.

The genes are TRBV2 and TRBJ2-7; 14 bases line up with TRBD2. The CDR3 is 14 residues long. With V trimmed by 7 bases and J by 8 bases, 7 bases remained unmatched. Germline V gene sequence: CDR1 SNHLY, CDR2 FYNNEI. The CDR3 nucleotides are TGTGCCAGCACGTCCGGGACTAGCGGGAGTCAGCAGTACTTC. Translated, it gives CASTSGTSGSQQYF.

The CDR3 sequence: CASSLGTGSGEQYF. CDR3 nucleotide sequence: TGTGCCAGCAGCTTAGGGACAGGGTCCGGCGAGCAGTACTTC. The V and J genes are TRBV7-8 and TRBJ2-7, with 8 bases identical to TRBD1. Unmatched junction bases numbered 5, after V lost 1 base and J lost 6 bases. CDR3 length: 14 residues. Per germline, CDR1 SGHVS and CDR2 FQNEAQ. The full variable domain, with the rest looked up from reference TRBV7-8 and TRBJ2-7, is GAGVSQSPRYKVAKRGQDVALRCDPISGHVSLFWYQQALGQGPEFLTYFQNEAQLDKSGLPSDRFFAERPEGSVSTLKIQRTQQEDSAVYLCASSLGTGSGEQYFGPGTRLTVT.

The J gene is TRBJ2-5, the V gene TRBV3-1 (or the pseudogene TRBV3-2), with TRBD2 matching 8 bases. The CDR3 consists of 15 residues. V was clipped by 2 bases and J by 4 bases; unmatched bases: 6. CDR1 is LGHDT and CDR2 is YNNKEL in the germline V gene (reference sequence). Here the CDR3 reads CASSQPAGGVETQYF. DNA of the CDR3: TGTGCCAGCAGCCAACCCGCGGGGGGCGTAGAGACCCAGTACTTC.

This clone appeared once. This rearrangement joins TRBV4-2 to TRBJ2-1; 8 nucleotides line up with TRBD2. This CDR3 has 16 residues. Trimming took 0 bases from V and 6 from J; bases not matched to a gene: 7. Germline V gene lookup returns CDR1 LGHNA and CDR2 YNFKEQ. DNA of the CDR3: TGTGCCAGCAGCCAAGAGCTCGGGGGGGCCGTCAATGAGCAGTTCTTC. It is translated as CASSQELGGAVNEQFF.

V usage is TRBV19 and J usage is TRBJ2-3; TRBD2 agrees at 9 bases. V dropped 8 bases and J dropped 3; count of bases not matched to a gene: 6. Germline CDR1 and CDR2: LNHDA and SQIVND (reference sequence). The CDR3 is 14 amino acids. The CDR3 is CASSIAGATDTQYF. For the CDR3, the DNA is TGTGCCAGTTCAATAGCGGGAGCAACAGATACGCAGTATTTT.

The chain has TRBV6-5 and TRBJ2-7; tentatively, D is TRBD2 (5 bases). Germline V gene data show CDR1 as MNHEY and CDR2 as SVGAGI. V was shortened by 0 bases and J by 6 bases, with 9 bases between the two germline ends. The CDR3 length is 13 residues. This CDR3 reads CASSYSRAGEQYF. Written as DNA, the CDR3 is TGTGCCAGCAGTTACTCGAGGGCCGGCGAGCAGTACTTC.

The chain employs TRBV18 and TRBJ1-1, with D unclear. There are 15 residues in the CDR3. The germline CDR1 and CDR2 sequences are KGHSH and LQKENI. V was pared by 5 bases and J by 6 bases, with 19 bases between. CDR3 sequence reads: CASSSSKGTSAEAFF. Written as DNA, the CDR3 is TGTGCCAGCTCAAGTTCTAAGGGAACTAGCGCTGAAGCTTTCTTT.

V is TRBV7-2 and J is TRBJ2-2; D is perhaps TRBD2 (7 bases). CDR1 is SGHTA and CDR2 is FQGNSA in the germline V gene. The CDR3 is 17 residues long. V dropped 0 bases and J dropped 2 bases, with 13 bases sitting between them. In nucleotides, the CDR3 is TGTGCCAGCAGCTTAGCTGTGGGGGGGCAAAACACCGGGGAGCTGTTTTTT. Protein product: CASSLAVGGQNTGELFF.

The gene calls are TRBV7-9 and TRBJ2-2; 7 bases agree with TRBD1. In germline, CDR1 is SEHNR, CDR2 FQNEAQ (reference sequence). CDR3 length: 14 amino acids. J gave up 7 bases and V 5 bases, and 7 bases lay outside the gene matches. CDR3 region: CASSQMTGHGELFF. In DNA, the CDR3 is TGTGCCAGCAGCCAAATGACAGGGCACGGGGAGCTGTTTTTT. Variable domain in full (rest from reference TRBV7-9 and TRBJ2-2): DTGVSQNPRHKITKRGQNVTFRCDPISEHNRLYWYRQTLGQGPEFLTYFQNEAQLEKSRLLSDRFSAERPKGSFSTLEIQRTEQGDSAMYLCASSQMTGHGELFFGEGSRLTVL.

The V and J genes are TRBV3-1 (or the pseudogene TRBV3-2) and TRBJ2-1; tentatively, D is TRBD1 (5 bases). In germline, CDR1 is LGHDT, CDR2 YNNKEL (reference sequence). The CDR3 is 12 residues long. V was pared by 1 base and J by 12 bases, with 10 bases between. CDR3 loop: CASSQGVRAQFF. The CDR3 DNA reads TGTGCCAGCAGCCAAGGGGTCAGGGCGCAGTTCTTC.

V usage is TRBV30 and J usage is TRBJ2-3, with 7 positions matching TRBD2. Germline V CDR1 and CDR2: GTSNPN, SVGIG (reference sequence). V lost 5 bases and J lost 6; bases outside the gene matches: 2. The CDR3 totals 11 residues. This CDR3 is CAWQLADTQYF. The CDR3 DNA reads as TGTGCCTGGCAACTAGCGGATACGCAGTATTTT.

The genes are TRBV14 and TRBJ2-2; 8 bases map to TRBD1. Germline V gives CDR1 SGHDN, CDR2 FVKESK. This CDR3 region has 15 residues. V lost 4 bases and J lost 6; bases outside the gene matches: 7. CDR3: CASSPWTGLSGELFF. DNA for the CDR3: TGTGCCAGCAGCCCCTGGACAGGGTTGTCCGGGGAGCTGTTTTTT.

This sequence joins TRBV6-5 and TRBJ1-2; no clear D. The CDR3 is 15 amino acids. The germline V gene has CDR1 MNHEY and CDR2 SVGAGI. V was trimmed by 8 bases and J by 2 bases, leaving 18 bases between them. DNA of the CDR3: TGTGCCAGCGGACGTAAAACCGGGGTAAACTATGGCTACACCTTC. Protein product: CASGRKTGVNYGYTF.

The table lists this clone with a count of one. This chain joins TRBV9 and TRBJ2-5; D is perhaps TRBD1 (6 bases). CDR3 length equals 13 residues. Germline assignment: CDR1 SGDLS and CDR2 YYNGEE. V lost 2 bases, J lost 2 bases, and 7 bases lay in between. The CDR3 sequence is CASSVRGQETQYF. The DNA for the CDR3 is TGTGCCAGCAGCGTCAGGGGTCAAGAGACCCAGTACTTC.

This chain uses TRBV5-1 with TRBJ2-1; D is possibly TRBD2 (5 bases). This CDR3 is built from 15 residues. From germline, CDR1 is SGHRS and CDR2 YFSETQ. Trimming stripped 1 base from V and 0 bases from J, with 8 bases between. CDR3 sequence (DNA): TGCGCCAGCAGCTTGCAAGGGAGCTCCTACAATGAGCAGTTCTTC. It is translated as CASSLQGSSYNEQFF.

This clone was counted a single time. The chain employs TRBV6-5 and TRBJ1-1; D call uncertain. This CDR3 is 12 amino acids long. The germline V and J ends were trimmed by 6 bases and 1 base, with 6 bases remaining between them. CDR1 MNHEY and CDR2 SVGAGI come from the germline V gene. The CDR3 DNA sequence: TGTGCCAGCAGGGACTGGAACACTGAAGCTTTCTTT. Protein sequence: CASRDWNTEAFF.

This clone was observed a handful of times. Here the CDR3 DNA reads TGTGCCAGCAGCTTTACTAGCGGGGGGGCCGGGGATACGCAGTATTTT. Translation gives CASSFTSGGAGDTQYF. The chain carries TRBV11-3 and TRBJ2-3, with 13 bases aligning to TRBD2. Germline CDR1 and CDR2: SGHNT and YENEEA. This CDR3 spans 16 amino acids. V lost 3 bases to trimming and J lost 6 bases; unmatched junction nucleotides: 6.

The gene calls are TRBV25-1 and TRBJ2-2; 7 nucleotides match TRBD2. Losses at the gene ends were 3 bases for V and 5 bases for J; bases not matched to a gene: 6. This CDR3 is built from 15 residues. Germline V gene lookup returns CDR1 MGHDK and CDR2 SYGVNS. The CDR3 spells CASSEYNGRTGELFF. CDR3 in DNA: TGTGCCAGCAGTGAGTACAACGGGAGGACCGGGGAGCTGTTTTTT.

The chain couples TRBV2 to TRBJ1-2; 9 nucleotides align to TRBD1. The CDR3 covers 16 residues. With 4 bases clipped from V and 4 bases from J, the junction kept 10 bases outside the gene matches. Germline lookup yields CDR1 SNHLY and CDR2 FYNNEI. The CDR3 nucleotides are TGTGCCAGCAGTGTTGGACAGGGGCGGGCAGGCTATGGCTACACCTTC. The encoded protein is CASSVGQGRAGYGYTF. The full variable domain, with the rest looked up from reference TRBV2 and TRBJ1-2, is EPEVTQTPSHQVTQMGQEVILRCVPISNHLYFYWYRQILGQKVEFLVSFYNNEISEKSEIFDDQFSVERPDGSNFTLKIRSTKLEDSAMYFCASSVGQGRAGYGYTFGSGTRLTVV.

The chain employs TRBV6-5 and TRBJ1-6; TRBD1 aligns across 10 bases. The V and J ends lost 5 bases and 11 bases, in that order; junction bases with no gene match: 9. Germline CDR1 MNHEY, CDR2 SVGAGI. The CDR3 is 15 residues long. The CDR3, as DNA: TGTGCCAGCAGTCGTGACAGGGGGCAGGCTGCACCCCTCCACTTT. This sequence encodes CASSRDRGQAAPLHF.

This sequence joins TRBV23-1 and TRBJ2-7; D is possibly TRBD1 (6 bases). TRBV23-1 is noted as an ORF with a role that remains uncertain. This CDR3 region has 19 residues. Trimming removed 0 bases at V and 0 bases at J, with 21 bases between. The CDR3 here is CASSQSIKAGDRLSYEQYF. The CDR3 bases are TGCGCCAGCAGTCAATCGATAAAGGCAGGGGATCGCCTCTCCTACGAGCAGTACTTC.